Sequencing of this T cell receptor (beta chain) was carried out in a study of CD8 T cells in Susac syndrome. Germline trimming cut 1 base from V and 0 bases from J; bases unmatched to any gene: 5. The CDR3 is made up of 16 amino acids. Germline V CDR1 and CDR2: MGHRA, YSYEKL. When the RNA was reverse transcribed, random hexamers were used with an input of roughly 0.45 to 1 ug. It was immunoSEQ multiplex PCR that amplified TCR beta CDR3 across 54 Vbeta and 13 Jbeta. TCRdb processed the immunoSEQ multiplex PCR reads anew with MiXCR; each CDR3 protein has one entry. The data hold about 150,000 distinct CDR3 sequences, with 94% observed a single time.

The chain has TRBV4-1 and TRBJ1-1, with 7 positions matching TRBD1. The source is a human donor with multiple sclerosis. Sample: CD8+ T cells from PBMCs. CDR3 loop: CASSQGQGFMNTEAFF. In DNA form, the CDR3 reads TGCGCCAGCAGCCAAGGACAGGGATTCATGAACACTGAAGCTTTCTTT.